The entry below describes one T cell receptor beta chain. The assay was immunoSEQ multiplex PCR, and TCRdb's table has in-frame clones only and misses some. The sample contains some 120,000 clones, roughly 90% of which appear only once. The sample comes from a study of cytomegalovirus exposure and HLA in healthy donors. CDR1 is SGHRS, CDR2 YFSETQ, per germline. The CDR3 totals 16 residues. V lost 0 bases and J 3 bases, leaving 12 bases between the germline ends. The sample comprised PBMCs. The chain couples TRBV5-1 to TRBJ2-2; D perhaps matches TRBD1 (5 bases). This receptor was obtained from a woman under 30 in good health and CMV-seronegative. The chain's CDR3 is CASSLAPGAYTGELFF. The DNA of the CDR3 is TGCGCCAGCAGCTTGGCCCCTGGGGCATACACCGGGGAGCTGTTTTTT.